The next 21 T cell receptor beta chains were all read from a single sample in a study of blood T cell repertoires in COVID-19. The table came from immunoSEQ multiplex PCR; TCRdb's copy has only in-frame clones and leaves some out. The repertoire holds some 200,000 clones, with 75% to 85% as singletons. What was sequenced was PBMCs or T cells enriched from blood (not recorded which). The receptors originated from a middle-aged man who had recovered from COVID-19.

CDR3 bases: TGCGCCAGCAGCTTGGCCGGACTAGCGACCAATGAGCAGTTCTTC. This sequence encodes CASSLAGLATNEQFF. The V call is TRBV5-1, the J call TRBJ2-1; 9 bases are shared with TRBD2. Looked up from germline, CDR1 is SGHRS and CDR2 is YFSETQ. Losses at the gene ends were 0 bases for V and 6 bases for J; bases not matched to a gene: 4. The length of the CDR3 is 15 residues. The full variable domain, its missing parts supplied by reference TRBV5-1 and TRBJ2-1, is KAGVTQTPRYLIKTRGQQVTLSCSPISGHRSVSWYQQTPGQGLQFLFEYFSETQRNKGNFPGRFSGRQFSNSRSEMNVSTLELGDSALYLCASSLAGLATNEQFFGPGTRLTVL.

The chain employs TRBV19 and TRBJ1-6, with 7 bases lining up with TRBD1. Germline lookup yields CDR1 LNHDA and CDR2 SQIVND (reference sequence). The CDR3 has 16 residues. After removal of 5 bases from V and 4 bases from J, the junction contained 8 bases not matched to a gene. The CDR3 coding sequence is TGTGCCAGTAGTCCCTCGGGACAGCGATATAATTCACCCCTCCACTTT. It specifies CASSPSGQRYNSPLHF.

The chain has TRBV5-5 and TRBJ2-7; TRBD2 is a possible D gene (6 bases). Germline assignment: CDR1 SGHKS and CDR2 YYEKEE (reference sequence). This CDR3 is built from 14 residues. Trimming removed 4 bases at V and 2 bases at J, with 13 bases between. CDR3 DNA: TGTGCCAGCAGCAACGTACCGGGGGCCTACGAGCAGTACGTC. Translating it yields CASSNVPGAYEQYV.

The chain uses TRBV5-1 and TRBJ2-5; D might be TRBD1 (5 bases). Germline lookup yields CDR1 SGHRS and CDR2 YFSETQ. CDR3 length equals 14 residues. V lost 2 bases and J lost 2, with 10 bases in between. CDR3 bases: TGCGCCAGCAGCTTTATGGGGCAGCAAGAGACCCAGTACTTC. Amino acid sequence: CASSFMGQQETQYF.

The V call is TRBV11-3, the J call TRBJ2-3; 9 nucleotides match TRBD2. The CDR3 loop spans 15 amino acids. The V and J ends lost 5 bases and 2 bases, in that order; junction bases with no gene match: 5. The germline V gene has CDR1 SGHNT and CDR2 YENEEA. The CDR3 nucleotides are TGTGCCAGCAGCCGGGCGGGGGGGGTCACAGATACGCAGTATTTT. It specifies CASSRAGGVTDTQYF.

The genes are TRBV19 and TRBJ1-2; D might be TRBD1 (6 bases). The V gene's germline CDR1 is LNHDA and CDR2 SQIVND (reference sequence). Trimming stripped 3 bases from V and 6 bases from J, with 14 bases between. CDR3 size: 14 residues. CDR3 loop: CASSMSGALDGYTF. The CDR3 DNA reads as TGTGCCAGTAGTATGTCAGGGGCCTTAGATGGCTACACCTTC.

The chain uses TRBV9 and TRBJ2-1, with 11 bases identical to TRBD2. Looked up from germline, CDR1 is SGDLS and CDR2 is YYNGEE. The CDR3 consists of 17 residues. V lost 0 bases, J lost 0 bases, and 2 bases stayed unmatched. CDR3 bases: TGTGCCAGCAGCGTAGGACTAGCGGGAAACTCCTACAATGAGCAGTTCTTC. Translated: CASSVGLAGNSYNEQFF.

This clone has only one observation. V gene TRBV3-1 (or the pseudogene TRBV3-2) combines with J gene TRBJ1-2; 7 nucleotides line up with TRBD1. V was clipped by 1 base and J by 0 bases; unmatched bases: 2. In germline, CDR1 is LGHDT, CDR2 YNNKEL (reference sequence). This CDR3 contains 15 residues. The CDR3 loop is CASSQGDRSNYGYTF. In nucleotides, the CDR3 is TGTGCCAGCAGCCAAGGGGACAGATCTAACTATGGCTACACCTTC.

The CDR3 reads CASSPRQGADTEAFF. In nucleotides, the CDR3 is TGTGCCAGCAGCCCCCGACAGGGGGCGGACACTGAAGCTTTCTTT. V and J are TRBV7-2 and TRBJ1-1; 10 bases are a match to TRBD1. Germline V gives CDR1 SGHTA, CDR2 FQGNSA. This CDR3 region has 15 residues. The junction had 6 bases not matched to a gene; V was cut back by 5 bases and J by 3 bases.

This sequence joins TRBV20-1 and TRBJ2-1, with 8 bases matching TRBD2. This CDR3 spans 14 amino acids. The J segment lost 5 bases and the V segment lost 3 bases, leaving 6 bases of the junction unmatched. Germline CDR1 and CDR2: DFQATT and SNEGSKA (reference sequence). The CDR3: CSASTAGVDNEQFF. The CDR3 nucleotides are TGCAGTGCTAGTACAGCGGGAGTGGACAATGAGCAGTTCTTC.

V gene TRBV4-3 combines with J gene TRBJ2-7; tentatively, D is TRBD1 (6 bases). The CDR3 consists of 15 residues. The germline gives CDR1 LGHNA, CDR2 YSLEER. Trimming pared 4 bases from V and 2 bases from J, leaving 15 bases between. This CDR3 reads CASSPFEGVPYEQYV. For the CDR3, the DNA is TGCGCCAGCAGCCCCTTCGAGGGGGTTCCCTACGAGCAGTACGTC.

Comment on this clone: This same CDR3 is encoded by further DNA sequences in the sample. The chain joins TRBV5-1 to TRBJ1-1; D is unresolved. V was trimmed by 0 bases and J by 1 base, leaving 7 bases between them. CDR1 SGHRS and CDR2 YFSETQ come from the germline V gene. This CDR3 contains 14 residues. The CDR3 here is CASSLETGNTEAFF. The CDR3 DNA follows: TGCGCCAGCAGCTTGGAGACGGGGAACACTGAAGCTTTCTTT.

This clone appeared a single time. The V and J genes are TRBV6-5 and TRBJ1-1; TRBD1 agrees at 8 bases. V was clipped by 3 bases and J by 2 bases; unmatched bases: 8. This CDR3 is 16 amino acids long. Germline values: CDR1 MNHEY, CDR2 SVGAGI. The DNA for the CDR3 is TGTGCCAGCAGTTATAGGTGGACAGGGACAAACACTGAAGCTTTCTTT. Protein: CASSYRWTGTNTEAFF.

The chain has TRBV4-2 and TRBJ2-7; a weak D match, TRBD2 (6 bases). CDR1 LGHNA and CDR2 YNFKEQ come from the germline V gene. V was trimmed by 3 bases and J by 3 bases, leaving 21 bases between them. This CDR3 is built from 17 residues. In nucleotides, the CDR3 is TGTGCCAGCAGCCACATCCGGGACTGTTCTTCCTGCTACGAGCAGTACGTC. Translated: CASSHIRDCSSCYEQYV.

The chain recombines TRBV11-3 with TRBJ2-7, with 8 bases identical to TRBD1. Looked up from germline, CDR1 is SGHNT and CDR2 is YENEEA. V lost 3 bases and J lost 2; bases outside the gene matches: 3. This CDR3 region has 14 residues. The CDR3 protein is CASSFGQGPYEQYF. In nucleotides, the CDR3 is TGTGCCAGCAGCTTTGGACAGGGTCCCTACGAGCAGTACTTC.

The genes are TRBV19 and TRBJ2-5; D gene uncertain. The CDR3 spans 15 residues. Germline CDR1 and CDR2: LNHDA and SQIVND (reference sequence). V lost 2 bases and J lost 2, with 12 bases in between. The CDR3 here is CASSIRSLRQETQYF. CDR3 in DNA: TGTGCCAGTAGTATAAGGAGTTTAAGGCAAGAGACCCAGTACTTC.

The chain links TRBV20-1 to TRBJ2-1; D gene unclear. Trimming removed 3 bases from V and 0 bases from J, with 9 bases in between. Germline lookup yields CDR1 DFQATT and CDR2 SNEGSKA (reference sequence). The CDR3 covers 14 residues. DNA for the CDR3: TGCAGTGCTAGTCCGAGGAGCTCCTACAATGAGCAGTTCTTC. Amino acids: CSASPRSSYNEQFF.

The rearrangement joins TRBV19 to TRBJ2-3; TRBD2 matches at 11 bases. J was trimmed by 4 bases and V by 5 bases; bases with no gene match: 5. Germline CDR1 reads LNHDA; CDR2 reads SQIVND (reference sequence). The CDR3 spans 15 residues. The CDR3 nucleotides read TGTGCCAGTAGTGTACTAGCGGGAGTCCCAGATACGCAGTATTTT. Translated, it gives CASSVLAGVPDTQYF.

This clone was seen a single time. The rearrangement links TRBV4-1 to TRBJ2-3; 9 positions match TRBD2. The V segment lost 1 base and the J segment 4 bases; nucleotides outside the gene matches: 6. The CDR3 covers 16 residues. The germline gives CDR1 MGHRA, CDR2 YSYEKL. Written as DNA, the CDR3 is TGCGCCAGCAGCCAAGGTCCAGCGGGAGGCCCAGATACGCAGTATTTT. Amino acid sequence: CASSQGPAGGPDTQYF.

This clone was counted between two and nine times. The rearrangement links TRBV27 to TRBJ2-7; 7 bases agree with TRBD1. The CDR3 spans 14 residues. CDR1 and CDR2 from the germline V gene are MNHEY and SMNVEV (reference sequence). V was pared by 7 bases and J by 2 bases, with 8 bases of the junction left unmatched. The CDR3 loop is CASIRDRITYEQYV. CDR3 nucleotides: TGTGCCAGCATCCGGGACAGAATTACCTACGAGCAGTACGTC.

The gene calls are TRBV27 and TRBJ1-5, with TRBD1 matching 8 bases. The CDR3 runs to 13 residues. Germline CDR1 reads MNHEY; CDR2 reads SMNVEV (reference sequence). J lost 7 bases, V lost 10 bases, and 9 bases had no gene match. The CDR3 DNA is TGTGCCATCAGGGGGCCGGGGGGGCAGCCCCAGCATTTT. Its protein product is CAIRGPGGQPQHF.